This TCR beta chain was documented in a study of blood T cells in healthy people across ages. This clonotype was picked up a small number of times. As yet, its antigen is unknown. Being one base from a much bigger clone, this may be a read error. Notes on the study in general: Underestimates were what the diversity estimates from one million T cells were considered to be. Higher diversity and more naive CD4+ cells were features of long-lived donors, compared to aged donors.

Combining a sample-barcoded 5' primer with a J-beta primer mix, a second PCR ran for roughly 7 to 12 cycles. Unique molecular identifiers of 12 random nucleotides labeled each cDNA. TCRdb recomputed calls from the 5' RACE reads with MiXCR, one row per CDR3 protein. The sample lists 630,000 or so distinct CDR3 sequences; about 28% were seen once. CDR3 length: 15 residues. Germline CDR1 and CDR2: SGHTA and FQGNSA. Between the trimmed V and J ends, which lost 1 base and 3 bases, there was a span of 13 bases. The amount of total RNA extracted per sample was at least 6 micrograms. The chain combines TRBV7-2 with TRBJ2-7; no firm D call. Sequencing was done on a sample of blood. This TCR derives from a woman of 80 years or more in good health. CDR3 nucleotides: TGTGCCAGCAGCTTAGACAGAACTTTATGCTACGAGCAGTACTTC. Translating gives CASSLDRTLCYEQYF.